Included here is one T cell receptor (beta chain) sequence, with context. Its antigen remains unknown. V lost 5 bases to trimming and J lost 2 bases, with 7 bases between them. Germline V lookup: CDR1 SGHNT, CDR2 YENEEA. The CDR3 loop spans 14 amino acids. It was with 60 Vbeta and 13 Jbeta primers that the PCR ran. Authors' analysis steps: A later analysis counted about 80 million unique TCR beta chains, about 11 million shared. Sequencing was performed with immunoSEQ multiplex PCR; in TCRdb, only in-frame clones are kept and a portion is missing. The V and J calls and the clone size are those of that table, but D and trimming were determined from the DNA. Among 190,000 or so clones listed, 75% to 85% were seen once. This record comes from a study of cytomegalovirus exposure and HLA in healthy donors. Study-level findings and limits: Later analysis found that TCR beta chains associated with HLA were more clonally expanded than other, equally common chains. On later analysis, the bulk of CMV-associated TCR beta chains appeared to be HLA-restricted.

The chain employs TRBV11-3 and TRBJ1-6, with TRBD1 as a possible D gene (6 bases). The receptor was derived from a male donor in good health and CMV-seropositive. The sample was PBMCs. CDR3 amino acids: CASSKGAYNSPLHF. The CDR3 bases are TGTGCCAGCAGCAAGGGGGCCTATAATTCACCCCTCCACTTT.